Below, one TCR beta chain is given with its context. The antigen is unknown. Data came from immunoSEQ multiplex PCR; TCRdb stores just in-frame clones and leaves some out. Of 15,000 to 20,000 clones listed, roughly 80% were seen once; the top ten hold approximately 8%. Germline CDR1 is ENHRY and CDR2 is SYGVKD. Trimming at V came to 2 bases and at J to 5 bases, leaving 11 bases not matched to a gene. This CDR3 is 17 amino acids long. The data were taken from a study of pediatric ulcerative colitis. Study-level results: Repertoires came from total lymphocyte DNA, so rare subsets like regulatory T cells may be missed.

The rectum was sampled with one to two pinch biopsies at colonoscopy. Controls had colonoscopy for suspected IBD, with normal endoscopy and no IBD the following year. This clonotype was obtained from a boy between 10 and 17 years old who was a control in a study of pediatric ulcerative colitis. This chain uses TRBV10-3 with TRBJ2-3; 9 nucleotides match TRBD2. Sequenced material: gut tissue. The CDR3 region is CAISEPGLANHLDTQYF. The CDR3 DNA follows: TGTGCCATCAGTGAGCCTGGACTAGCGAACCACTTAGATACGCAGTATTTT.